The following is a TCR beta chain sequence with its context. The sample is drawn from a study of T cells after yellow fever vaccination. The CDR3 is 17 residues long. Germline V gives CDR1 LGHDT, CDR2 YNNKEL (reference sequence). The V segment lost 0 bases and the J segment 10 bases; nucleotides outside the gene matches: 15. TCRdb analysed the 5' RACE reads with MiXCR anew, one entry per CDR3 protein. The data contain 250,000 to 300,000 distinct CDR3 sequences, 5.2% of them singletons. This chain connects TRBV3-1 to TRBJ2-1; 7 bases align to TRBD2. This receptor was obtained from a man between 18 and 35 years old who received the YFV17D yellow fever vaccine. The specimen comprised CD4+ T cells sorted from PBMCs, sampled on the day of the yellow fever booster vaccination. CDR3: CASSQDLLAVRRVEQFF. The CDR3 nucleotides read TGTGCCAGCAGCCAAGATCTGCTAGCGGTACGCCGGGTAGAGCAGTTCTTC.